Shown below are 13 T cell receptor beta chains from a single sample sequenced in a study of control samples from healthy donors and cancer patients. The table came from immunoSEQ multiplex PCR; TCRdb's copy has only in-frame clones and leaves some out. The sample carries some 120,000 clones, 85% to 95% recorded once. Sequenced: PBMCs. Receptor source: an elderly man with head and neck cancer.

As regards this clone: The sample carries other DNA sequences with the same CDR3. The CDR3: CASSPRGGTEAFF. CDR3 coding DNA: TGTGCCAGCAGCCCCAGGGGGGGCACTGAAGCTTTCTTT. V is TRBV7-9 and J is TRBJ1-1; 7 nucleotides agree with TRBD1. J gave up 4 bases and V 5 bases, and 4 bases lay outside the gene matches. Germline loops: CDR1 SEHNR, CDR2 FQNEAQ (reference sequence). The CDR3 runs to 13 residues.

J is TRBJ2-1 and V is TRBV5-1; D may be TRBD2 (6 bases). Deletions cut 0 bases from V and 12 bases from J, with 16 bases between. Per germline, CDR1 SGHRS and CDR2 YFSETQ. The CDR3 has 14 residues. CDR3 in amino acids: CASSLGGLGGGQFF. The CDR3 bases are TGCGCCAGCAGCTTGGGGGGACTGGGTGGTGGGCAGTTCTTC.

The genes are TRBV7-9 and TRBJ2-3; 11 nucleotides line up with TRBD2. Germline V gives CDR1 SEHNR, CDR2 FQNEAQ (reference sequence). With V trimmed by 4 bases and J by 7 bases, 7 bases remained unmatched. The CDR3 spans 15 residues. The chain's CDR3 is CASSSRSSGGNTQYF. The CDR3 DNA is TGTGCCAGCAGCTCCCGATCTAGCGGGGGGAATACGCAGTATTTT.

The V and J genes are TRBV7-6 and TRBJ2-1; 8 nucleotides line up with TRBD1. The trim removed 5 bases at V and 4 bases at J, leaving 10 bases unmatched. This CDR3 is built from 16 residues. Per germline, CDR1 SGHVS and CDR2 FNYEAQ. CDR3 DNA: TGTGCCAGCAGCCCAATCCCGGGACAGGCATACAATGAGCAGTTCTTC. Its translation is CASSPIPGQAYNEQFF.

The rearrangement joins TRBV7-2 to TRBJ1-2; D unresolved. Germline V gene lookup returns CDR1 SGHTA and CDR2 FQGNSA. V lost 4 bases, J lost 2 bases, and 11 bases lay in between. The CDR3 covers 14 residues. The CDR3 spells CASSYWEGNYGYTF. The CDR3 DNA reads TGTGCCAGCAGCTATTGGGAGGGAAACTATGGCTACACCTTC.

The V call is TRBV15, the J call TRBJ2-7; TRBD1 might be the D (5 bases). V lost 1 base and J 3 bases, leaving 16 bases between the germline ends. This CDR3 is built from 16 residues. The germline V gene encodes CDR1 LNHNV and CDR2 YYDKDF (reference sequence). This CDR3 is CATSRVDKGPYYEQYF. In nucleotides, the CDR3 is TGTGCCACCAGCAGAGTAGACAAGGGGCCCTACTACGAGCAGTACTTC. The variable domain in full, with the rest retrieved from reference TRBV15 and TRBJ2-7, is DAMVIQNPRYQVTQFGKPVTLSCSQTLNHNVMYWYQQKSSQAPKLLFHYYDKDFNNEADTPDNFQSRRPNTSFCFLDIRSPGLGDTAMYLCATSRVDKGPYYEQYFGPGTRLTVT.

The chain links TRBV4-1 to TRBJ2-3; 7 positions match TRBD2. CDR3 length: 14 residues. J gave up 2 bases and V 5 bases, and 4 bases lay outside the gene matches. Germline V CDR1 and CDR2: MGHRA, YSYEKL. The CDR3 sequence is CASSAGDPTDTQYF. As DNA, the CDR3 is TGCGCCAGCAGCGCGGGGGACCCCACAGATACGCAGTATTTT.

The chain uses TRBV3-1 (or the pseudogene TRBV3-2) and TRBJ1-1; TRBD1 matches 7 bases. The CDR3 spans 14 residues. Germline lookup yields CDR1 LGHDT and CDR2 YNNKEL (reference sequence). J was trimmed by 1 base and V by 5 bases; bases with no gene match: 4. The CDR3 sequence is CASSNRGENTEAFF. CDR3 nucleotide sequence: TGTGCCAGCAGCAACAGGGGCGAGAACACTGAAGCTTTCTTT.

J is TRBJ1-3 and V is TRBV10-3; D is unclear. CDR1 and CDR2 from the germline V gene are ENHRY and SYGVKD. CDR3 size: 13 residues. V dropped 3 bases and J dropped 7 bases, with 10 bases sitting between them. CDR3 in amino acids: CAISDRGANTIYF. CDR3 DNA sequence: TGTGCCATCAGTGATAGAGGCGCGAACACCATATATTTT.

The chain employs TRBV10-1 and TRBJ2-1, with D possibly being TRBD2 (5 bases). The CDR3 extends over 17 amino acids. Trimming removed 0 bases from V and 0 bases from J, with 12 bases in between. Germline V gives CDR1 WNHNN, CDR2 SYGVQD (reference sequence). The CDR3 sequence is CASSESKFRDSYNEQFF. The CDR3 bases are TGCGCCAGCAGTGAGTCGAAATTTCGGGACTCCTACAATGAGCAGTTCTTC.

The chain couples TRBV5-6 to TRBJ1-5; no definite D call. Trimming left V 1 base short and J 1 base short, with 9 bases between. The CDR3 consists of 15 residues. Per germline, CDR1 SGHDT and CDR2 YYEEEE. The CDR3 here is CASSLLELSNQPQHF. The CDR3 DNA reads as TGTGCCAGCAGCTTGTTAGAGCTGAGCAATCAGCCCCAGCATTTT. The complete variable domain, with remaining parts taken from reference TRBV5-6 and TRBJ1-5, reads DAGVTQSPTHLIKTRGQQVTLRCSPKSGHDTVSWYQQALGQGPQFIFQYYEEEERQRGNFPDRFSGHQFPNYSSELNVNALLLGDSALYLCASSLLELSNQPQHFGDGTRLSIL.

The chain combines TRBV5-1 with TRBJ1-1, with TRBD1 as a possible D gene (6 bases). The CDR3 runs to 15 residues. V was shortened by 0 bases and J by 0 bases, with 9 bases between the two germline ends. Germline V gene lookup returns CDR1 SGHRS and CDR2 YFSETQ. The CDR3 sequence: CASSLGQVMNTEAFF. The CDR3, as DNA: TGCGCCAGCAGCTTGGGACAGGTCATGAACACTGAAGCTTTCTTT.

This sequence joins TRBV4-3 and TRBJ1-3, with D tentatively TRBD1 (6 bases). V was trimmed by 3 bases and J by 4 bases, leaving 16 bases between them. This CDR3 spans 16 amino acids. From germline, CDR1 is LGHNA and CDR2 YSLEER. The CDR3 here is CASSQASGTLGNTIYF. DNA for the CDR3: TGCGCCAGCAGCCAGGCCTCCGGGACATTAGGAAACACCATATATTTT.